This T cell receptor beta chain was obtained from a study of blood T cells in healthy people across ages. Study at large: When template switching was applied, about one barcoded beta molecule was captured per two T cells.

Sample-barcoded 5' priming and a J-beta primer mix drove a second PCR of roughly 6 to 12 cycles. MiXCR was run by TCRdb on the 5' RACE reads, yielding one entry per CDR3 protein. Counted here are about 1.8 million distinct CDR3 sequences, about 49% occurring once; the ten biggest clones make up 2.1%. General study results and limits: Among long-lived donors, naive CD4+ cells were more numerous and diversity higher than in aged donors.

Isolating PBMCs gave at least 6 million of these cells per sample. Germline V CDR1 and CDR2: SGHTA, FQGNSA. The V gene end was trimmed by 6 bases and the J gene end by 5 bases; junction bases not matched to a gene: 5. This CDR3 contains 15 residues. About this clonotype: No antigen is known for it.

Sequenced input: blood. V is TRBV7-2 and J is TRBJ2-3, with 13 bases fitting TRBD2. The sequence was obtained from a woman in her thirties or forties in good health. The CDR3 sequence: CASRRTSGGKDTQYF. The CDR3 bases are TGTGCCAGCAGAAGGACTAGCGGGGGAAAAGATACGCAGTATTTT.